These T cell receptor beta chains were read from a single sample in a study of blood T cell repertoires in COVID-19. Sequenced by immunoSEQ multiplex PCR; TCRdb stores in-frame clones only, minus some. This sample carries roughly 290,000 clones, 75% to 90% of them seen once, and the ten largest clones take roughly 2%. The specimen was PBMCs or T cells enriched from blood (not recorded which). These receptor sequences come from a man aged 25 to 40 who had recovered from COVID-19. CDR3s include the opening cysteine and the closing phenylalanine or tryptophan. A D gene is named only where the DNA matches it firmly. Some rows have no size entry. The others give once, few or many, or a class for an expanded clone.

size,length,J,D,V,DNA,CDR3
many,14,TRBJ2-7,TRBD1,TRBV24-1,TGTGCCACCAGTGATTTAGGGACAGGAATCGGGGAGTACTTC,CATSDLGTGIGEYF
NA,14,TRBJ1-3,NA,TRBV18,TGTGCCAGCTCACCAGGGCAATCTGGAAACACCATATATTTT,CASSPGQSGNTIYF
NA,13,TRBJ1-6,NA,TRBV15,TGTGCCACCAGTTGGGGGCGCAATTCACCCCTCCACTTT,CATSWGRNSPLHF
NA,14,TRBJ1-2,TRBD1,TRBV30,TGTGCCTGGAGTCCTCTACAGGGGACCAGGGGCTACACCTTC,CAWSPLQGTRGYTF
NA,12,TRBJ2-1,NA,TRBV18,TGTGCCAGCTCACCACAGGGGTATGAGCAGTTCTTC,CASSPQGYEQFF
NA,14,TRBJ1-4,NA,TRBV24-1,TGTGCCACCAGAGACAGTTTTTTAAATGAAAAACTGTTTTTT,CATRDSFLNEKLFF
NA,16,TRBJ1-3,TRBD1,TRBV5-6,TGTGCCAGCAGCACCGGGACAGGGGGCGTTCGAAACACCATATATTTT,CASSTGTGGVRNTIYF
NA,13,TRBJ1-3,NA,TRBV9,TGTGCCAGCAGTTTAAGGGGGGGAGACACCATATATTTT,CASSLRGGDTIYF
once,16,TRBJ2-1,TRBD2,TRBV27,TGTGCCAGCAGTTTCGGCTCAGCGGGAACCTACAATGAGCAGTTCTTC,CASSFGSAGTYNEQFF
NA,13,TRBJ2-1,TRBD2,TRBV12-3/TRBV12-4,TGTGCCAGCAAACTAGCGGGGGTAAATGAGCAGTTCTTC,CASKLAGVNEQFF
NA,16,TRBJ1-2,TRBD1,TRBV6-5,TGTGCCAGCAGTTACTCTACAGGGGAGCGCGCCTATGGCTACACCTTC,CASSYSTGERAYGYTF
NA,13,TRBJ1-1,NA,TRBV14,TGTGCCAGCAGCCAAGGCGAGGCCACTGAAGCTTTCTTT,CASSQGEATEAFF
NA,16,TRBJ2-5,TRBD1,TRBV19,TGTGCCAGTAGTACTAACAGGGGTTACTACCAAGAGACCCAGTACTTC,CASSTNRGYYQETQYF
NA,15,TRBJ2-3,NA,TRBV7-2,TGTGCCAGCAGCTTCGGACAGCCAAGCACAGATACGCAGTATTTT,CASSFGQPSTDTQYF
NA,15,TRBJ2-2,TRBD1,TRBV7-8,TGTGCCAGCAGCCTTGACAGGGCGAACACCGGGGAGCTGTTTTTT,CASSLDRANTGELFF
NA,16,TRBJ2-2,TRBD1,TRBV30,TGTGCCTGGATCAGATATGGCAGGGGGCTTACCGGGGAGCTGTTTTTT,CAWIRYGRGLTGELFF
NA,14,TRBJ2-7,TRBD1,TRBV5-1,TGCGCCAGCAGCCCGGGACAGGGGGTTTACGAGCAGTACTTC,CASSPGQGVYEQYF
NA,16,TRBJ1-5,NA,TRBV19,TGTGCCAGTAGTATAACAGGGTCCAGCTTCAATCAGCCCCAGCATTTT,CASSITGSSFNQPQHF
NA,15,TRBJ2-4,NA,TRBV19,TGTGCCAGTAGTAGTTTGAGGCTAGCCAGAAACATTCAGTACTTC,CASSSLRLARNIQYF
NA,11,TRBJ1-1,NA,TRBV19,TGTGCCACCGTCGAGGTGGCTGAAGCTTTCTTT,CATVEVAEAFF
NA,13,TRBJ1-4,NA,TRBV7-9,TGTGCCAGCGGTTACGCCGGTAGTGAAAAACTGTTTTTT,CASGYAGSEKLFF
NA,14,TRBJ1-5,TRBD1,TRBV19,TGTGCCAGTAGTACTTGGACAGGGGATCAGCCCCAGCATTTT,CASSTWTGDQPQHF